This is a list of T cell receptor beta chains from one sample in a study of T cell changes during pregnancy in multiple sclerosis. Measured with immunoSEQ multiplex PCR; TCRdb has only the in-frame clones, and not every one. This table has roughly 110,000 clones, approximately 90% appearing once. The sample in question was peripheral blood, obtained in the third trimester of pregnancy. Receptor source: a female donor with multiple sclerosis, enrolled in a pregnancy study. CDR3s include the opening cysteine and the closing phenylalanine or tryptophan. D genes are given only for firm matches. Clone size is given for some rows only: seen once, a few or many times, or a class if the clone is expanded.

d_call	v_call	j_call	clone_size	cdr3_nt	cdr3_aa
TRBD1	TRBV5-1	TRBJ1-1	few	TGCGCCAGCAGCACCGACAGGGGAAGAGCTTTCTTT	CASSTDRGRAFF
.	TRBV14	TRBJ1-2	.	TGTGCCAGCAGCCAGGGACCCGGGAGTGGCGGCTACACCTTC	CASSQGPGSGGYTF
TRBD1	TRBV7-3	TRBJ2-1	.	TGTGCCAGCAGCTCTGAGCCAGGGGGCTGGAATGAGCAGTTCTTC	CASSSEPGGWNEQFF
.	TRBV6-6	TRBJ2-5	.	TGTGCCAGCAGTTTAGCGTCCCAAGAGACCCAGTACTTC	CASSLASQETQYF
.	TRBV29-1	TRBJ1-3	.	TGCAGCGCGGGGGGGTCTGGAAACACCATATATTTT	CSAGGSGNTIYF
.	TRBV5-6	TRBJ1-2	once	TGTGCCAGCAGCTTGCTTCTCGACAGGAATACTAACTATGGCTACACCTTC	CASSLLLDRNTNYGYTF
TRBD2	TRBV5-6	TRBJ2-1	.	TGTGCCAGCAGCCCGACTAGCGGGAGGTTCAATGAGCAGTTCTTC	CASSPTSGRFNEQFF
.	TRBV27	TRBJ1-2	.	TGTGCCAGCAGTTTATTAGGGGCAGGCTATGGCTACACCTTC	CASSLLGAGYGYTF
.	TRBV5-4	TRBJ1-5	once	TGTGCCAGCAGCTTGGCGGGGGTAGATCAGCCCCAGCATTTT	CASSLAGVDQPQHF
TRBD2	TRBV2	TRBJ2-7	.	TGTGCCAGCAGTGAAGTGGGACTAGCCTACGAGCAGTACTTC	CASSEVGLAYEQYF
.	TRBV6-1	TRBJ2-7	.	TGTGCCAGCAGGGAGTCCTACGAGCAGTACTTC	CASRESYEQYF
TRBD1	TRBV7-8	TRBJ2-5	.	TGTGCCAGCAGCTTAGCAGGGGGCCAGGAGACCCAGTACTTC	CASSLAGGQETQYF
TRBD1	TRBV5-1	TRBJ2-7	.	TGCGCCAGCAGCTTAACGGGACAGGAGATCCACGAGCAGTACTTC	CASSLTGQEIHEQYF
.	TRBV6-5	TRBJ1-2	.	TGTGCCAGCAGTTATGATCCAGGGCTCGGCTATGGCTACACCTTC	CASSYDPGLGYGYTF
.	TRBV10-3	TRBJ1-5	.	TGTGCCATCAGTGAGTCGAAACGGCAGCCCCAGCATTTT	CAISESKRQPQHF
TRBD1	TRBV12-5	TRBJ2-2	.	TGTGCTAGTGGTTTGCTCAGGGGGCGTGATACCGGGGAGCTGTTTTTT	CASGLLRGRDTGELFF
.	TRBV18	TRBJ2-5	.	TGTGCCAGCTCACCACCGAGCGAGGAGACCCAGTACTTC	CASSPPSEETQYF
.	TRBV18	TRBJ1-6	.	TGTGCCAGCTCCCAGACGGACGGGAGGTCAGCCCTCCACTTT	CASSQTDGRSALHF
TRBD2	TRBV10-3	TRBJ2-2	once	TGTGCCATCAGTGACCCGGGACTAGCGGATCCCGGGGAGCTGTTTTTT	CAISDPGLADPGELFF
.	TRBV9	TRBJ1-1	.	TGTGCCAGCAGCGTAGGGGGCAGCAACACTGAAGCTTTCTTT	CASSVGGSNTEAFF
.	TRBV18	TRBJ2-1	.	TGTGCCAGCTCACCCGCGGCAGGGCCAACCTACAATGAGCAGTTCTTC	CASSPAAGPTYNEQFF
TRBD1	TRBV27	TRBJ1-1	.	TGTGCCAGCAGTTGGACAGGGGGCGGGACTGAAGCTTTCTTT	CASSWTGGGTEAFF
.	TRBV19	TRBJ1-5	few	TGTGCCAGTAGAGAACAGGGAAATCAGCCCCAGCATTTT	CASREQGNQPQHF
TRBD2	TRBV5-1	TRBJ2-2	.	TGCGCCAGCAGCCCCAGGACTAGCGGTTACACCGGGGAGCTGTTTTTT	CASSPRTSGYTGELFF
.	TRBV4-2	TRBJ1-4	.	TGTGCCAGCAGCCAAGAAGGGGGGGATGAAAAACTGTTTTTT	CASSQEGGDEKLFF
TRBD2	TRBV7-2	TRBJ2-2	.	TGTGCCAGCAGCTGGGGACTAGCGGGGACCGGGGAGCTGTTTTTT	CASSWGLAGTGELFF
.	TRBV6-6	TRBJ2-3	.	TGTGCCAGCACTCAGGGCGTTCCCACAGATACGCAGTATTTT	CASTQGVPTDTQYF
TRBD1	TRBV5-4	TRBJ2-3	.	TGTGCCAGCAGTGCTGAACCGGGACAGAACACAGATACGCAGTATTTT	CASSAEPGQNTDTQYF
.	TRBV5-4	TRBJ1-3	.	TGTGCCAGCAGCTTGGGTACAGGCCTCGGGGGCTCTGGAAACACCATATATTTT	CASSLGTGLGGSGNTIYF
.	TRBV5-1	TRBJ2-7	.	TGCGCCAGCAGCTTTCAGGGTAACTACGAGCAGTACTTC	CASSFQGNYEQYF
.	TRBV18	TRBJ1-4	.	TGTGCCAGCTCACCACCGGTAGTAGGGAGGGGCGAAAAACTGTTTTTT	CASSPPVVGRGEKLFF
.	TRBV19	TRBJ1-1	.	TGTGCCAGTAGTATTGGGGGCAGGGGAGCTGAAGCTTTCTTT	CASSIGGRGAEAFF
.	TRBV30	TRBJ1-3	.	TGTGCCTGGAGCCATGGCCTTGATAACACCATATATTTT	CAWSHGLDNTIYF
TRBD1	TRBV6-5	TRBJ1-1	.	TGTGCCAGCAGGTCGGGACAGGCGAACACTGAAGCTTTCTTT	CASRSGQANTEAFF
TRBD1	TRBV4-2	TRBJ1-5	.	TGTGCCAGCAGCCAAGGGACAGGGCCTCAGCCCCAGCATTTT	CASSQGTGPQPQHF
.	TRBV2	TRBJ2-7	.	TGTGCCAGCAGTGCAGGATTCGCCTACGAGCAGTACTTC	CASSAGFAYEQYF
.	TRBV19	TRBJ2-2	.	TGTGCCAGTAGTATTGGGCACATCAACACCGGGGAGCTGTTTTTT	CASSIGHINTGELFF
.	TRBV7-6	TRBJ2-2	.	TGTGCCAGCAGCCGGGAGCCCCCCGGGGAGCTGTTTTTT	CASSREPPGELFF
TRBD1	TRBV27	TRBJ2-7	.	TGTGCCAGCAGTTTCAGGGGACAGGGGTACGAGCAGTACTTC	CASSFRGQGYEQYF
.	TRBV19	TRBJ2-1	.	TGTGCCAGTAGTCCAGGGGACGGATACAATGAGCAGTTCTTC	CASSPGDGYNEQFF
TRBD2	TRBV7-8	TRBJ2-7	.	TGTGCCAGCAGCCCGGGAGGGTCGGCCTACGAGCAGTACTTC	CASSPGGSAYEQYF
.	TRBV25-1	TRBJ1-6	.	TGTGCCAGCAGTGAAGGCCCATATAATTCACCCCTCCACTTT	CASSEGPYNSPLHF
TRBD1	TRBV11-2	TRBJ2-2	.	TGTGCCAGCAGCTCCAGGGGGAGTAGTTTCACCGGGGAGCTGTTTTTT	CASSSRGSSFTGELFF
TRBD1	TRBV27	TRBJ1-4	.	TGTGCCAGCAGTCTCTTCCCGACAGGGGTTGGGGAAAAACTGTTTTTT	CASSLFPTGVGEKLFF
.	TRBV11-2	TRBJ2-1	.	TGTGCCAGCAGCTTGGGCGGGGTCCCCTACAATGAGCAGTTCTTC	CASSLGGVPYNEQFF
TRBD1	TRBV2	TRBJ1-2	few	TGTGCCAGCACGGACAGGGGGCGCGGAGACTATGGCTACACCTTC	CASTDRGRGDYGYTF
.	TRBV7-9	TRBJ1-1	.	TGTGCCAGCAGCTTATGGGAGATGAACACTGAAGCTTTCTTT	CASSLWEMNTEAFF
TRBD1	TRBV9	TRBJ1-1	.	TGTGCCAGCAGCCCGAGGACAGGGGTGGGCACTGAAGCTTTCTTT	CASSPRTGVGTEAFF
.	TRBV28	TRBJ1-2	.	TGTGCCAGCAGCCGCGCAAACAGGGTCGGCTACACCTTC	CASSRANRVGYTF
TRBD1	TRBV28	TRBJ1-4	.	TGTGCCAGCAGACCGGACAGGGACCTTAATGAAAAACTGTTTTTT	CASRPDRDLNEKLFF
TRBD2	TRBV13	TRBJ2-1	.	TGTGCCAGCAGCTACTGGACTAGAAGGGAGCAGTTCTTC	CASSYWTRREQFF
TRBD1	TRBV6-6	TRBJ1-2	.	TGTGCCAGCAGTTCGACAGGGGTTGTCGGCTACACCTTC	CASSSTGVVGYTF
.	TRBV6-5	TRBJ1-5	.	TGTGCCAGCAGCCCAGTGCGGGGAGGCAATCAGCCCCAGCATTTT	CASSPVRGGNQPQHF
.	TRBV29-1	TRBJ2-1	.	TGCAGCGCACTGGGACTCCTACTGAGCTCCTACAATGAGCAGTTCTTC	CSALGLLLSSYNEQFF
.	TRBV5-1	TRBJ2-7	.	TGCGCCAGCAGCCGGAGTGGAGAGGAGCAGTACTTC	CASSRSGEEQYF
TRBD2	TRBV6-1	TRBJ2-1	.	TGTGCCAGTACTAGCGGGGGGGGCAATGAGCAGTTCTTC	CASTSGGGNEQFF
.	TRBV7-6	TRBJ2-2	.	TGTGCCAGCAGCCCTGGGGCGGCCCCCCGAAACGGGGAGCTGTTTTTT	CASSPGAAPRNGELFF